This T cell receptor beta chain emerged from a study of cytomegalovirus exposure and HLA in healthy donors. Concerning this clone: Antigen: not known.

Nominally healthy donors were sampled, though unrecorded immune exposures were likely. Primers included in the PCR were 60 Vbeta and 13 Jbeta primers. Clones were read by immunoSEQ multiplex PCR, and TCRdb kept only the in-frame ones, dropping some. The sample carries tens of thousands of clones, 85% recorded once. Whole-study results and caveats: A link between a missense DCLRE1C variant and TCR beta V- and J-gene trimming emerged from a later analysis.

This CDR3 spans 13 amino acids. V lost 2 bases and J 7 bases, leaving 12 bases between the germline ends. The receptor comes from a female donor in good health and CMV-seronegative. The gene calls are TRBV5-3 and TRBJ1-2; D is possibly TRBD1 (5 bases). TRBV5-3 is given ORF status, its function remaining uncertain. The specimen was PBMCs. CDR3 protein: CARSFRDCSGYTF. DNA of the CDR3: TGTGCCAGAAGCTTTCGGGACTGTTCTGGCTACACCTTC.